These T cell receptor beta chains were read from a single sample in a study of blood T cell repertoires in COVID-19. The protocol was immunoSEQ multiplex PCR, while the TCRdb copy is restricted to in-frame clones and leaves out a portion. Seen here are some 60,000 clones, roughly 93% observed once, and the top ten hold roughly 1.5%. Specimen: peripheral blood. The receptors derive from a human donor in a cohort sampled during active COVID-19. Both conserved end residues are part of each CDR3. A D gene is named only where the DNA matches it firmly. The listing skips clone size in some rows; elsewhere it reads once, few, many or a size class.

cdr3_nt: TGCGCCAGCAGTCAATCCAACCTAGCGCTTAAATACAATGAGCAGTTCTTC
cdr3_aa: CASSQSNLALKYNEQFF
clone_size: NA
j_call: TRBJ2-1
v_call: TRBV23-1
d_call: NA

cdr3_nt: TGTGCCAGCAGCCAATCTAGACCACCATACAATGAGCAGTTCTTC
cdr3_aa: CASSQSRPPYNEQFF
clone_size: few
j_call: TRBJ2-1
v_call: TRBV14
d_call: NA

cdr3_nt: TGTGCCAGTAAGTATTTGCGGGACCGAGGAAATCAGCCCCAGCATTTT
cdr3_aa: CASKYLRDRGNQPQHF
clone_size: once
j_call: TRBJ1-5
v_call: TRBV19
d_call: NA

cdr3_nt: TGCGCCAGCAGCCCCGGGACAGGGGGCTTTATGGGCTACGAGCAGTACTTC
cdr3_aa: CASSPGTGGFMGYEQYF
clone_size: NA
j_call: TRBJ2-7
v_call: TRBV5-1
d_call: TRBD1

cdr3_nt: TGTGCCAGCAGCCGGCTTCCAGGGGGCAGTAACACCGGGGAGCTGTTTTTT
cdr3_aa: CASSRLPGGSNTGELFF
clone_size: NA
j_call: TRBJ2-2
v_call: TRBV7-9
d_call: TRBD1

cdr3_nt: TGTGCCAGCAGCCGCCGGACCCTTGAGGGGGAGGATACGCAGTATTTT
cdr3_aa: CASSRRTLEGEDTQYF
clone_size: NA
j_call: TRBJ2-3
v_call: TRBV4-2
d_call: NA

cdr3_nt: TGTGCCAGCAGCTTGGGGAGCTCCTATAATTCACCCCTCCACTTT
cdr3_aa: CASSLGSSYNSPLHF
clone_size: NA
j_call: TRBJ1-6
v_call: TRBV5-6
d_call: NA

cdr3_nt: TGCGCCAGCAGCCAACACGGGACTAGCTTAACTAACACCGGGGAGCTGTTTTTT
cdr3_aa: CASSQHGTSLTNTGELFF
clone_size: NA
j_call: TRBJ2-2
v_call: TRBV4-1
d_call: TRBD2

cdr3_nt: TGTGCCAGCAGTCTGCCTAGCGGGAGCAACGAGCAGTACTTC
cdr3_aa: CASSLPSGSNEQYF
clone_size: NA
j_call: TRBJ2-7
v_call: TRBV28
d_call: TRBD2

cdr3_nt: TGCGCCAGCAGAGGGAGTGGTGACACTGAAGCTTTCTTT
cdr3_aa: CASRGSGDTEAFF
clone_size: NA
j_call: TRBJ1-1
v_call: TRBV5-1
d_call: NA

cdr3_nt: TGTGCCAGCAGCCCAATCACGAGGATTGGCTACGAGCAGTACTTC
cdr3_aa: CASSPITRIGYEQYF
clone_size: NA
j_call: TRBJ2-7
v_call: TRBV11-1
d_call: NA

cdr3_nt: TGTGCCAGCAGTGAAACAGCATGGGCTGAAAAACTGTTTTTT
cdr3_aa: CASSETAWAEKLFF
clone_size: NA
j_call: TRBJ1-4
v_call: TRBV25-1
d_call: NA

cdr3_nt: TGTGCCAGCAGTTTCCCCGGGACAGGGGGCGCATCAGGCACAGATACGCAGTATTTT
cdr3_aa: CASSFPGTGGASGTDTQYF
clone_size: NA
j_call: TRBJ2-3
v_call: TRBV6-2/TRBV6-3
d_call: TRBD1

cdr3_nt: TGTGCCAGCAGCTACTTTAGCGGGAGCTCCTACAATGAGCAGTTCTTC
cdr3_aa: CASSYFSGSSYNEQFF
clone_size: NA
j_call: TRBJ2-1
v_call: TRBV5-6
d_call: TRBD2

cdr3_nt: TGTGCCAGCAGCTTAAAGTTGGGGCCCACAGATACGCAGTATTTT
cdr3_aa: CASSLKLGPTDTQYF
clone_size: NA
j_call: TRBJ2-3
v_call: TRBV7-3
d_call: NA

cdr3_nt: TGTGCCAGCAGTGAACCCCCGACAGGATTGAACACTGAAGCTTTCTTT
cdr3_aa: CASSEPPTGLNTEAFF
clone_size: NA
j_call: TRBJ1-1
v_call: TRBV2
d_call: NA

cdr3_nt: TGTGCCAGCAGCCCTGGACAGAAAGACACCGGGGAGCTGTTTTTT
cdr3_aa: CASSPGQKDTGELFF
clone_size: NA
j_call: TRBJ2-2
v_call: TRBV7-3
d_call: NA

cdr3_nt: TGTGCCAGCAGCCAAGATCTTCTTGGGACAACGGACTCCGCGACGTATGGCTACACCTTC
cdr3_aa: CASSQDLLGTTDSATYGYTF
clone_size: NA
j_call: TRBJ1-2
v_call: TRBV4-2
d_call: NA

cdr3_nt: TGTGCCAGCAGGAGAGGCAATCAGCCCCAGCATTTT
cdr3_aa: CASRRGNQPQHF
clone_size: once
j_call: TRBJ1-5
v_call: TRBV25-1
d_call: NA

cdr3_nt: TGTGCCAGCAGCTTAGAGGCGGGAGTCTCCTACAATGAGCAGTTCTTC
cdr3_aa: CASSLEAGVSYNEQFF
clone_size: NA
j_call: TRBJ2-1
v_call: TRBV7-8
d_call: TRBD2

cdr3_nt: TGTGCCAGCAGCCAGACTAGCGGGAGAGTTTGCGAGCAGTACTTC
cdr3_aa: CASSQTSGRVCEQYF
clone_size: NA
j_call: TRBJ2-7
v_call: TRBV21-1
d_call: NA

cdr3_nt: TGTGCCAGCAGCCGAGACAGGGGCGATCAGCCCCAGCATTTT
cdr3_aa: CASSRDRGDQPQHF
clone_size: NA
j_call: TRBJ1-5
v_call: TRBV21-1
d_call: NA

cdr3_nt: TGTGCCAGCAGCCTAGCATGGATAGCTCTCGACAATGAGCAGTTCTTC
cdr3_aa: CASSLAWIALDNEQFF
clone_size: NA
j_call: TRBJ2-1
v_call: TRBV3-1/TRBV3-2
d_call: NA

cdr3_nt: TGTGCCAGCAGTTACTTGGACAGTAATAATTCACCCCTCCACTTT
cdr3_aa: CASSYLDSNNSPLHF
clone_size: once
j_call: TRBJ1-6
v_call: TRBV6-5
d_call: NA

cdr3_nt: TGTGCCATCAACCACTTAGAGAACACTGAAGCTTTCTTT
cdr3_aa: CAINHLENTEAFF
clone_size: NA
j_call: TRBJ1-1
v_call: TRBV10-3
d_call: NA

cdr3_nt: TGTGCCAGTACCAACAGGGGGCAGCCCCAGCATTTT
cdr3_aa: CASTNRGQPQHF
clone_size: NA
j_call: TRBJ1-5
v_call: TRBV19
d_call: TRBD1

cdr3_nt: TGCGCCAGCAGCCAGACTAGCGGGAGAGGTGATACGCAGTATTTT
cdr3_aa: CASSQTSGRGDTQYF
clone_size: once
j_call: TRBJ2-3
v_call: TRBV4-3
d_call: TRBD2

cdr3_nt: TGTGCCAGTAGTATCTTCAGCTCCTACAATGAGCAGTTCTTC
cdr3_aa: CASSIFSSYNEQFF
clone_size: once
j_call: TRBJ2-1
v_call: TRBV19
d_call: NA

cdr3_nt: TGTGCCAGTACGGACAGGGTTGGTTCACCCCTCCACTTT
cdr3_aa: CASTDRVGSPLHF
clone_size: NA
j_call: TRBJ1-6
v_call: TRBV19
d_call: TRBD1

cdr3_nt: TGTGCCAGCAGCTCGGGACTAGCGGGAAGAGGCACCGGGGAGCTGTTTTTT
cdr3_aa: CASSSGLAGRGTGELFF
clone_size: once
j_call: TRBJ2-2
v_call: TRBV7-2
d_call: TRBD2

cdr3_nt: TGTGCCAGCAGCTTAGAGGGGTCGTCTGGGGCCAACGTCCTGACTTTC
cdr3_aa: CASSLEGSSGANVLTF
clone_size: NA
j_call: TRBJ2-6
v_call: TRBV7-2
d_call: NA

cdr3_nt: TGTGCCAGCAGCTTACCCGGACAGGGCCTCTACGAGCAGTACTTC
cdr3_aa: CASSLPGQGLYEQYF
clone_size: NA
j_call: TRBJ2-7
v_call: TRBV5-4
d_call: TRBD1

cdr3_nt: TGTGCCAGCAGTTTAGGCCGAGGACTAGCGGGAGGTAGGCAAGAGACCCAGTACTTC
cdr3_aa: CASSLGRGLAGGRQETQYF
clone_size: NA
j_call: TRBJ2-5
v_call: TRBV28
d_call: TRBD2

cdr3_nt: TGTGCCAGCAGCCAAGAATCTCGAACGAGGGCTGAAGCTTTCTTT
cdr3_aa: CASSQESRTRAEAFF
clone_size: NA
j_call: TRBJ1-1
v_call: TRBV3-1/TRBV3-2
d_call: NA

cdr3_nt: TGTGCCAGTAGTACATATTCTACAGGGGGGTATGAAAAACTGTTTTTT
cdr3_aa: CASSTYSTGGYEKLFF
clone_size: once
j_call: TRBJ1-4
v_call: TRBV19
d_call: TRBD1

cdr3_nt: TGCGCCAGCAGCCAAGGACCCGACGGGAGCTCTGGAAACACCATATATTTT
cdr3_aa: CASSQGPDGSSGNTIYF
clone_size: NA
j_call: TRBJ1-3
v_call: TRBV4-3
d_call: NA

cdr3_nt: TGCGCCAGCAGCGAGTACAGGGCCTTCAACTATGGCTACACCTTC
cdr3_aa: CASSEYRAFNYGYTF
clone_size: NA
j_call: TRBJ1-2
v_call: TRBV4-3
d_call: NA

cdr3_nt: TGTGCCAGCAGCGTAGCTGCGGTACAAGAGACCCAGTACTTC
cdr3_aa: CASSVAAVQETQYF
clone_size: NA
j_call: TRBJ2-5
v_call: TRBV9
d_call: NA

cdr3_nt: TGTGCCAGCAGTTTATATAGCAGCGGGGAGCTGTTTTTT
cdr3_aa: CASSLYSSGELFF
clone_size: NA
j_call: TRBJ2-2
v_call: TRBV28
d_call: NA

cdr3_nt: TGTGCTAGCAGCTTAGATGGGACTAGCGTTGGTGAGCAGTTCTTC
cdr3_aa: CASSLDGTSVGEQFF
clone_size: NA
j_call: TRBJ2-1
v_call: TRBV7-7
d_call: TRBD2

cdr3_nt: TGTGCCAGTAGTCGTTACAGGGGAGAGACCCAGTACTTC
cdr3_aa: CASSRYRGETQYF
clone_size: NA
j_call: TRBJ2-5
v_call: TRBV19
d_call: TRBD1

cdr3_nt: TGTGCCAGCAGCGGGGGACATTTGAGCTCCTACGAGCAGTACTTC
cdr3_aa: CASSGGHLSSYEQYF
clone_size: few
j_call: TRBJ2-7
v_call: TRBV5-4
d_call: NA

cdr3_nt: TGTGCCAGCAGCTCCCGGACTAGCGGGATTCGCACCGGGGAGCTGTTTTTT
cdr3_aa: CASSSRTSGIRTGELFF
clone_size: NA
j_call: TRBJ2-2
v_call: TRBV7-2
d_call: TRBD2

cdr3_nt: TGTGCCATCAGTGAGTCGAGCCAGACTAACACCGGGGAGCTGTTTTTT
cdr3_aa: CAISESSQTNTGELFF
clone_size: NA
j_call: TRBJ2-2
v_call: TRBV10-3
d_call: NA

cdr3_nt: TGTGCCAGCAGCCGAACCAGGGGGCCGGCCCAGTACTTC
cdr3_aa: CASSRTRGPAQYF
clone_size: NA
j_call: TRBJ2-5
v_call: TRBV6-2/TRBV6-3
d_call: TRBD1

cdr3_nt: TGTGCCAGCAGTTCCTGGGACACACCGTACAATGAGCAGTTCTTC
cdr3_aa: CASSSWDTPYNEQFF
clone_size: NA
j_call: TRBJ2-1
v_call: TRBV6-2/TRBV6-3
d_call: NA

cdr3_nt: TGTGCCAGCAGTTTAGCCCGACAGTACGAGCAGTACTTC
cdr3_aa: CASSLARQYEQYF
clone_size: NA
j_call: TRBJ2-7
v_call: TRBV12-3/TRBV12-4
d_call: NA

cdr3_nt: TGTGCCAGCAGCCAACTTGACAGACCCCCCTCCTACAATGAGCAGTTCTTC
cdr3_aa: CASSQLDRPPSYNEQFF
clone_size: once
j_call: TRBJ2-1
v_call: TRBV3-1/TRBV3-2
d_call: NA

cdr3_nt: TGTGCCAGCAGGCTACAGGGTGTAAACCCTTACGAGCAGTACTTC
cdr3_aa: CASRLQGVNPYEQYF
clone_size: NA
j_call: TRBJ2-7
v_call: TRBV6-5
d_call: NA